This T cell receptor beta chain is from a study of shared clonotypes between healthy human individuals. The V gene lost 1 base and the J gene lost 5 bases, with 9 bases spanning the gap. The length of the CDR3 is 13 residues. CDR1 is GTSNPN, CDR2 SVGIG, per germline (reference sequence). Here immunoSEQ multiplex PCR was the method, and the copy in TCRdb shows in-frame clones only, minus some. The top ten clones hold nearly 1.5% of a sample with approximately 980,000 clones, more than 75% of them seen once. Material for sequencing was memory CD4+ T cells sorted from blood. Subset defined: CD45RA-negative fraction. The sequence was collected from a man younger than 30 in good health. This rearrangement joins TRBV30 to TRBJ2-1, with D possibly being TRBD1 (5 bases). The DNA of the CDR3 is TGTGCCTGGAGTGCCAGGGTTGACAATGAGCAGTTCTTC. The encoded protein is CAWSARVDNEQFF. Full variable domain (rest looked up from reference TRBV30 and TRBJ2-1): SQTIHQWPATLVQPVGSPLSLECTVEGTSNPNLYWYRQAAGRGLQLLFYSVGIGQISSEVPQNLSASRPQDRQFILSSKKLLLSDSGFYLCAWSARVDNEQFFGPGTRLTVL.